This T cell receptor (beta chain) was sequenced in a study of blood T cell repertoires in COVID-19 (dated by TCRdb to 2020 to 2022). A note on the overall study: Samples covering the acute and convalescent phases of COVID-19 were provided by collaborators in the United States, Italy and Spain. The repertoires were released in a freely available public database meant as a resource for research on the immune response to SARS-CoV-2. A de-identified subject ID, COVID-19 status, age in years and sex were almost always included in the sample metadata. The prospective study material was composed of cDNA or gDNA derived from T cells, B-cell-depleted T cells, or PBMCs. Where available, HLA class I and class II types were taken from metadata supplied by the sample provider and were not determined by assay-based typing. Deeply sampled blood TCRbeta repertoires from subjects exposed to, actively infected with, or recovered from COVID-19 were included in the dataset. The samples were drawn from the first 160 participants of the ongoing ImmuneRACE study and from over a thousand subjects provided by 6 global collaborators. Overall results and qualifications from the work: The quantity of clinical and demographic metadata differed by source and by participant and was supplied without curation.

Turning to this clone: Its antigen specificity is not known. No qualities accompany the bases; no much larger clone lies one base away.

Collaborating institutions collected whole blood in K2EDTA tubes following their own protocols. For TCRbeta analysis, collaborators shipped samples in one of three forms: frozen whole blood, isolated PBMCs, or DNA extracted from either of those sample types. TCRbeta CDR3 regions were amplified from genomic DNA by means of the immunoSEQ Assay, a bias-controlled multiplex PCR. The authors processed their data as follows. The number of nucleated cells in each sample was estimated by amplification of reference gene primers within the assay. Sequence reads were collapsed and filtered to measure the absolute abundance of every unique TCRbeta CDR3 rearrangement. For each sample, productive Simpson clonality was calculated as the square root of Simpson's diversity index across productive rearrangements. TCRdb carries this immuneACCESS record with in-frame sequences only. Its versions omit some clonotypes, under half of them owing to an unresolved V gene in the studies checked, with the rest unexplained. V, J and clone size derive from that table, while D and trimming were established from the DNA sequence. This sample lists around 200,000 clones; 70% to 85% were detected once. The leading ten clones occupy 6% to 8.5% of the sample.

The clonotype was recovered from a human donor in a cohort sampled during active COVID-19. Sequencing used peripheral blood.

The CDR3 in this case is CASSFWDRDNSPLHF. The nucleotides are TGTGCCAGCAGTTTCTGGGACAGGGATAATTCACCCCTCCACTTT. The V and J segments used are TRBV27 and TRBJ1-6; 9 middle bases align to TRBD1. The V end gives up 3 bases and the J end 5 bases, leaving 2 bases in the junction not matched to a gene. According to the germline V gene (reference sequence), CDR1 reads MNHEY and CDR2 reads SMNVEV. The CDR3 spans 15 residues, from the cysteine through the phenylalanine. Only the CDR3 DNA is retained, 45 bases long and in frame from the first base.